The 19 T cell receptor beta chains below were found in one sample sequenced in a study of identical twins. TCRdb reprocessed the 5' RACE reads via MiXCR and lists one record per CDR3 protein. The sample yields about 190,000 distinct CDR3 sequences, around 15% seen once. These sequences were also reported in another study, on T cells expressing NK-cell markers.

The sample was CD8+ T cells sorted from blood. The origin of the receptors is a woman between 18 and 29 years old in good health.

This clonotype occurred many times. The chain has TRBV29-1 and TRBJ2-5, with D unclear. Trimming removed 3 bases at V and 9 bases at J, with 8 bases between. The CDR3 length is 10 residues. Germline CDR1 SQVTM, CDR2 ANQGSEA. The CDR3 region is CSVDGSAQYF. CDR3 DNA: TGCAGCGTTGATGGGTCCGCCCAGTACTTC.

This clonotype was counted between two and nine times. The chain carries TRBV2 and TRBJ2-5; D is unclear. This CDR3 has 15 residues. Germline-derived CDR1 and CDR2 are SNHLY and FYNNEI. V shed 0 bases and J shed 1 base, with 9 bases lying between them. The CDR3 region has the DNA TGTGCCAGCAGTGAAGCGCATGGCTTCCAAGAGACCCAGTACTTC. It yields the protein CASSEAHGFQETQYF.

The table lists this clonotype with many counts. The chain is built from TRBV12-3 or TRBV12-4 and TRBJ2-1; weak D call: TRBD2 (5 bases). V gave up 3 bases and J gave up 11 bases, with 17 bases separating them. The CDR3 has 14 residues. Here the CDR3 reads CASSFGGPEYQQFF. The DNA for the CDR3 is TGTGCCAGCAGTTTTGGCGGGCCCGAGTATCAGCAGTTCTTC.

The V call is TRBV29-1, the J call TRBJ1-4; 8 positions agree with TRBD1. The ends lost 2 bases at V and 6 bases at J; junction bases unmatched: 5. CDR3 length: 14 residues. The germline gives CDR1 SQVTM, CDR2 ANQGSEA. In DNA, the CDR3 is TGCAGCGTTGAATTGCAGGGGGCGGATGAAAAACTGTTTTTT. Residues: CSVELQGADEKLFF.

This clonotype was counted at least ten times. The V gene is TRBV29-1, the J gene TRBJ2-7, with TRBD1 as a possible D gene (5 bases). The V gene lost 7 bases and the J gene lost 1 base, with 8 bases spanning the gap. The CDR3 consists of 11 residues. CDR1 and CDR2 (germline): SQVTM, ANQGSEA. The CDR3 is CSADTSYEQYF. For the CDR3, the DNA is TGCAGCGCGGACACGTCCTACGAGCAGTACTTC.

The J gene is TRBJ2-6, the V gene TRBV7-8; no firm D call. The CDR3 length is 13 residues. The V gene's germline CDR1 is SGHVS and CDR2 FQNEAQ. V was clipped by 1 base and J by 4 bases, with 2 bases between them. Here the CDR3 DNA reads TGTGCCAGCAGCTTAGACGGGGCCAACGTCCTGACTTTC. This sequence encodes CASSLDGANVLTF.

This clonotype has only a few counts. CDR3 in DNA: TGTGCTAGTGGTTTGGCTGGGGGCCCGGATGGCTACACCTTC. Amino acids: CASGLAGGPDGYTF. This chain joins TRBV12-5 and TRBJ1-2; D perhaps matches TRBD1 (6 bases). Germline-derived CDR1 and CDR2 are LGHNT and FRNRAP. The V gene lost 1 base and the J gene lost 6 bases, with 12 bases spanning the gap. CDR3 length: 14 amino acids.

This chain joins TRBV20-1 and TRBJ2-3; 14 nucleotides agree with TRBD2. The junction had 9 bases not matched to a gene; V was cut back by 3 bases and J by 1 base. Germline loops: CDR1 DFQATT, CDR2 SNEGSKA (reference sequence). The CDR3 contains 18 residues. The CDR3 spells CSARAGTSGSRGTDTQYF. The CDR3 DNA sequence: TGCAGTGCTAGGGCCGGGACTAGCGGGAGTCGCGGCACAGATACGCAGTATTTT.

The rearrangement links TRBV28 to TRBJ2-7; D may be TRBD2 (6 bases). CDR1 and CDR2 (germline): MDHEN, SYDVKM. CDR3 size: 13 residues. Trimming cost V 6 bases and J 0 bases, with 9 bases left between them. CDR3 loop: CASRSGSSYEQYF. DNA of the CDR3: TGTGCCAGCAGGTCCGGGAGCTCCTACGAGCAGTACTTC. The entire variable domain, with the rest obtained from reference TRBV28 and TRBJ2-7, is as follows: DVKVTQSSRYLVKRTGEKVFLECVQDMDHENMFWYRQDPGLGLRLIYFSYDVKMKEKGDIPEGYSVSREKKERFSLILESASTNQTSMYLCASRSGSSYEQYFGPGTRLTVT.

The V call is TRBV6-5, the J call TRBJ1-1; D is uncertain. The CDR3 runs 12 residues. V lost 6 bases and J lost 5, with 10 bases in between. Germline V CDR1 and CDR2: MNHEY, SVGAGI. CDR3 nucleotides: TGTGCCAGCAGCCGATCGGGAACTGAAGCTTTCTTT. Protein product: CASSRSGTEAFF.

This clonotype came up a few times. The J gene is TRBJ1-3, the V gene TRBV14; D possibly corresponds to TRBD1 (5 bases). The germline gives CDR1 SGHDN, CDR2 FVKESK. V was clipped by 0 bases and J by 1 base, with 10 bases between them. This CDR3 region has 16 residues. CDR3 DNA: TGTGCCAGCAGCCAAGACCAGGGTAGTTCTGGAAACACCATATATTTT. Protein: CASSQDQGSSGNTIYF.

This clonotype has only a few counts. The chain uses TRBV6-5 and TRBJ2-3, with D perhaps given as TRBD1 or TRBD2 (5 bases each). This CDR3 has 15 residues. V lost 2 bases to trimming and J lost 2 bases, with 11 bases between them. Looked up from germline, CDR1 is MNHEY and CDR2 is SVGAGI. In nucleotides, the CDR3 is TGTGCCAGCAGTTACATCGGGGCCCTCACAGATACGCAGTATTTT. This gives the protein CASSYIGALTDTQYF.

The table lists this clonotype with many counts. The gene calls are TRBV7-9 and TRBJ1-1, with D possibly TRBD1 on 6 matching bases. Germline V gene lookup returns CDR1 SEHNR and CDR2 FQNEAQ (reference sequence). The V gene lost 2 bases and the J gene lost 4 bases, with 17 bases spanning the gap. The CDR3 loop spans 16 amino acids. CDR3 in amino acids: CASSLWGRGESTEAFF. The CDR3 DNA is TGTGCCAGCAGCTTATGGGGGAGGGGGGAGAGCACTGAAGCTTTCTTT.

The rearrangement joins TRBV6-1 to TRBJ1-2; tentative D call: TRBD1 (5 bases). Germline lookup yields CDR1 MNHNS and CDR2 SASEGT. Deletions cut 6 bases from V and 6 bases from J, with 23 bases between. The CDR3 contains 16 residues. The CDR3 nucleotides are TGTGCCAGCAGACATCCCTACAGGATCGGGTGGGATGGCTACACCTTC. It codes for CASRHPYRIGWDGYTF.

This clonotype was detected only a few times. The V and J genes are TRBV7-9 and TRBJ2-1, with 8 bases that match TRBD2. V trimming: 2 bases; J trimming: 2 bases; junction bases outside the gene matches: 8. CDR3 length: 17 residues. Germline assignment: CDR1 SEHNR and CDR2 FQNEAQ (reference sequence). CDR3 amino acids: CASSLPDGTRPYNEQFF. The CDR3 region has the DNA TGTGCCAGCAGCTTACCGGATGGGACTAGACCCTACAATGAGCAGTTCTTC.

The gene calls are TRBV7-8 and TRBJ1-5; no firm D call. The V gene lost 1 base and the J gene lost 10 bases, with 8 bases spanning the gap. Germline CDR1 SGHVS, CDR2 FQNEAQ. The length of the CDR3 is 12 residues. The CDR3 loop is CASSLDGPPQHF. The CDR3 DNA is TGTGCCAGCAGCTTAGACGGACCCCCCCAGCATTTT. Drawing the rest from reference TRBV7-8 and TRBJ1-5, the complete variable domain is GAGVSQSPRYKVAKRGQDVALRCDPISGHVSLFWYQQALGQGPEFLTYFQNEAQLDKSGLPSDRFFAERPEGSVSTLKIQRTQQEDSAVYLCASSLDGPPQHFGDGTRLSIL.

This clonotype was seen a few times. The chain uses TRBV15 and TRBJ2-1; D possibly uses TRBD1 or TRBD2 (5 bases each). V was pared by 8 bases and J by 0 bases, with 14 bases between. CDR3 length: 15 amino acids. Germline V gene lookup returns CDR1 LNHNV and CDR2 YYDKDF (reference sequence). The CDR3 sequence: CATRRGDNSYNEQFF. CDR3 nucleotide sequence: TGTGCCACCCGCCGGGGCGACAACTCCTACAATGAGCAGTTCTTC.

V gene TRBV7-9 combines with J gene TRBJ2-2; TRBD1 agrees at 7 bases. Germline trimming cut 5 bases from V and 8 bases from J; bases unmatched to any gene: 11. The CDR3 is made up of 15 amino acids. The germline V gene encodes CDR1 SEHNR and CDR2 FQNEAQ (reference sequence). This chain's CDR3 is CASSPEDRFTGELFF. The CDR3 region has the DNA TGTGCCAGCAGCCCAGAGGACAGGTTTACGGGGGAGCTGTTTTTT. Using reference TRBV7-9 and TRBJ2-2 for the parts outside the CDR3, the full variable domain is DTGVSQNPRHKITKRGQNVTFRCDPISEHNRLYWYRQTLGQGPEFLTYFQNEAQLEKSRLLSDRFSAERPKGSFSTLEIQRTEQGDSAMYLCASSPEDRFTGELFFGEGSRLTVL.

This clonotype was counted ten times or more. The genes are TRBV12-3 or TRBV12-4 and TRBJ1-1; unclear D gene. This CDR3 contains 12 residues. The ends were cut back, 2 bases at V and 3 bases at J, with 4 bases in the middle. The CDR3 loop reads CASSLSDTEAFF. The CDR3 DNA follows: TGTGCCAGCAGTTTATCCGACACTGAAGCTTTCTTT.